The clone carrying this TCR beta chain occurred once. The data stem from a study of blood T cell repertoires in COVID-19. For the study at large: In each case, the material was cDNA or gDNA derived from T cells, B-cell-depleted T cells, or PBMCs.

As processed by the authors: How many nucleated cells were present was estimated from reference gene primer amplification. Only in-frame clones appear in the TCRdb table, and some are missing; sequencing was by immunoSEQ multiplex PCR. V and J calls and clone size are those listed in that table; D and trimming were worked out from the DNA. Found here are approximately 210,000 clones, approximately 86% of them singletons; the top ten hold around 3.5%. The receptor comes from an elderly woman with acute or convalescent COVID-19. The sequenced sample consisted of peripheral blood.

CDR3 in DNA: TGTGCCAGCAGTTACAAGCGGGATTCACCCCTCCACTTT. Encoded protein: CASSYKRDSPLHF. The chain carries TRBV6-5 and TRBJ1-6, with D uncertain. The CDR3 sequence is 13 residues long. Trimming cost V 2 bases and J 8 bases, with 7 bases left between them. CDR1 is MNHEY and CDR2 is SVGAGI in the germline V gene.